This passage covers 3 T cell receptor beta chains from one sample sequenced in a study of cytomegalovirus exposure and HLA in healthy donors. Primers for the PCR totalled 60 Vbeta and 13 Jbeta. Only in-frame clones appear in the TCRdb table, and some are missing; sequencing was by immunoSEQ multiplex PCR. Of some 100,000 clones in the sample, approximately 85% were seen once. The sequenced sample was PBMCs. These receptor sequences come from a man between 25 and 39 years old in good health and CMV-seronegative.

V and J are TRBV6-4 and TRBJ2-1, with 9 bases lining up with TRBD2. Germline V gene data show CDR1 as MRHNA and CDR2 as SNTAGT. There are 16 residues in the CDR3. The trim removed 3 bases at V and 7 bases at J, leaving 10 bases unmatched. CDR3 bases: TGTGCCAGCAGTGATTTTAGCGGGGGCCCGCGGAATGAGCAGTTCTTC. Its protein product is CASSDFSGGPRNEQFF.

This sequence joins TRBV28 and TRBJ2-7, with 11 bases that match TRBD2. This CDR3 region has 14 residues. J lost 7 bases, V lost 5 bases, and 7 bases had no gene match. CDR1 MDHEN and CDR2 SYDVKM come from the germline V gene. As DNA, the CDR3 is TGTGCCAGCAGTGCACCGGGACTAGCGGATGAGCAGTACTTC. Amino acid sequence: CASSAPGLADEQYF.

This clone was seen a handful of times. The V and J genes are TRBV6-5 and TRBJ1-1, with D perhaps TRBD1 (6 bases). Germline V lookup: CDR1 MNHEY, CDR2 SVGAGI. V was shortened by 7 bases and J by 1 base, with 10 bases between the two germline ends. The CDR3 totals 13 residues. Written as DNA, the CDR3 is TGTGCCAGCAAAAAGACAGGGAACACTGAAGCTTTCTTT. Encoded protein: CASKKTGNTEAFF.